These 22 T cell receptor beta chains came from one sample sequenced in a study of long-term antiretroviral therapy in people with HIV. Running of the v3.0 immunoSEQ assay took place at survey level. Generated by immunoSEQ multiplex PCR, the TCRdb table keeps only in-frame clones and is missing some. The table has roughly 21,000 clones, roughly 80% seen once. Sample: unsorted PBMCs, taken 0.2 years after starting antiretroviral therapy. The receptors were gathered from a woman aged 30 to 39 with HIV.

The V and J genes are TRBV15 and TRBJ1-1; tentative D call: TRBD1 (6 bases). The CDR3 is 17 residues long. V was shortened by 6 bases and J by 1 base, with 21 bases between the two germline ends. Germline values: CDR1 LNHNV, CDR2 YYDKDF (reference sequence). The CDR3, as DNA: TGTGCCACCAGGTGGGAGGGAGGGGGTTATCGGAACACTGAAGCTTTCTTT. The encoded protein is CATRWEGGGYRNTEAFF.

The CDR3 DNA reads as TGTGCCAGCAGCTCTCAATATGGCTACACCTTC. Protein: CASSSQYGYTF. The chain employs TRBV9 and TRBJ1-2; D remains ambiguous. CDR3 length: 11 residues. Germline V lookup: CDR1 SGDLS, CDR2 YYNGEE. Deletions cut 4 bases from V and 5 bases from J, with 6 bases between.

The J gene is TRBJ1-1, the V gene TRBV5-8; D remains ambiguous. Trimming removed 3 bases at V and 6 bases at J, with 21 bases between. Germline V lookup: CDR1 SGHTS, CDR2 YDEGEE. The CDR3 is made up of 16 amino acids. In DNA form, the CDR3 reads TGTGCCAGCAGCTGGTCGTATCGGAATGCGGCCCCTGAAGCTTTCTTT. This gives the protein CASSWSYRNAAPEAFF. Full variable domain (outside the CDR3, taken from reference TRBV5-8 and TRBJ1-1): EAGVTQSPTHLIKTRGQQATLRCSPISGHTSVYWYQQALGLGLQFLLWYDEGEERNRGNFPPRFSGRQFPNYSSELNVNALELEDSALYLCASSWSYRNAAPEAFFGQGTRLTVV.

The rearrangement joins TRBV2 to TRBJ1-5, with TRBD1 matching over 10 bases. CDR1 SNHLY and CDR2 FYNNEI come from the germline V gene. Unmatched junction bases numbered 3, after V lost 2 bases and J lost 5 bases. CDR3 length: 15 amino acids. The CDR3 protein is CASSELGQGYQPQHF. In DNA form, the CDR3 reads TGTGCCAGCAGTGAATTGGGACAGGGGTATCAGCCCCAGCATTTT. The entire variable domain, with the rest obtained from reference TRBV2 and TRBJ1-5, is as follows: EPEVTQTPSHQVTQMGQEVILRCVPISNHLYFYWYRQILGQKVEFLVSFYNNEISEKSEIFDDQFSVERPDGSNFTLKIRSTKLEDSAMYFCASSELGQGYQPQHFGDGTRLSIL.

The chain links TRBV5-6 to TRBJ2-1; 8 positions agree with TRBD2. The CDR3 runs to 17 residues. Germline CDR1 is SGHDT and CDR2 is YYEEEE. V lost 0 bases, J lost 4 bases, and 9 bases stayed unmatched. The CDR3 DNA reads as TGTGCCAGCAGCTTGGCGTATCGCGGGGGGCAATACAATGAGCAGTTCTTC. Amino acids: CASSLAYRGGQYNEQFF.

The chain recombines TRBV7-9 with TRBJ1-1, with D perhaps TRBD1 (6 bases). The CDR3 sequence is 15 residues long. The germline CDR1 and CDR2 sequences are SEHNR and FQNEAQ (reference sequence). V dropped 6 bases and J dropped 3 bases, with 17 bases sitting between them. In nucleotides, the CDR3 is TGTGCCAGCAGTTGGATGGGGGGCGCGGACACTGAAGCTTTCTTT. Protein sequence: CASSWMGGADTEAFF.

This sequence joins TRBV18 and TRBJ1-4; 7 bases agree with TRBD1. Germline-derived CDR1 and CDR2 are KGHSH and LQKENI. The CDR3 contains 13 residues. V lost 2 bases to trimming and J lost 6 bases; unmatched junction nucleotides: 0. CDR3 loop: CASSPGTDEKLFF. CDR3 DNA: TGTGCCAGCTCACCAGGGACAGATGAAAAACTGTTTTTT.

The V and J genes are TRBV10-2 and TRBJ2-1; 14 bases line up with TRBD2. The V gene's germline CDR1 is WSHSY and CDR2 SAAADI. The CDR3 runs to 15 residues. V gave up 6 bases and J gave up 7 bases; unmatched junction bases: 5. Written as DNA, the CDR3 is TGCGCCAGCAGGCCGGGACTAGCGGGAGAAAATGAGCAGTTCTTC. This encodes CASRPGLAGENEQFF.

The V gene is TRBV18, the J gene TRBJ1-4, with a tentative D call TRBD1 (5 bases). The V gene's germline CDR1 is KGHSH and CDR2 LQKENI. The CDR3 has 16 amino acids. V gave up 1 base and J gave up 6 bases, with 15 bases separating them. The CDR3 coding sequence is TGTGCCAGCTCACCACAAAGTGAGGGGTCTTATGAAAAACTGTTTTTT. Its translation: CASSPQSEGSYEKLFF.

The chain couples TRBV10-2 to TRBJ1-5, with D unclear. The length of the CDR3 is 14 residues. Trimming left V 6 bases short and J 1 base short, with 10 bases between. The V gene's germline CDR1 is WSHSY and CDR2 SAAADI. The CDR3 region has the DNA TGCGCCAGCAGCCTCGGAGGAAGCAATCAGCCCCAGCATTTT. It codes for CASSLGGSNQPQHF.

The rearrangement joins TRBV9 to TRBJ2-7; 8 bases match TRBD1. This CDR3 spans 16 amino acids. Germline CDR1 reads SGDLS; CDR2 reads YYNGEE. With 7 bases clipped from V and 5 bases from J, the junction kept 17 bases outside the gene matches. CDR3 residues: CASQLPQRDRNDEQYF. Here the CDR3 DNA reads TGTGCCAGCCAGCTACCCCAAAGGGACAGGAATGACGAGCAGTACTTC.

J is TRBJ1-5 and V is TRBV5-1, with 9 bases lining up with TRBD1. Germline V gives CDR1 SGHRS, CDR2 YFSETQ. V gave up 2 bases and J gave up 7 bases; unmatched junction bases: 10. The CDR3 covers 16 residues. DNA of the CDR3: TGCGCCAGCAGCTTCTTCCACAGGGGGCGACGACAGCCCCAGCATTTT. Translation: CASSFFHRGRRQPQHF.

The chain is built from TRBV2 and TRBJ2-2; D call uncertain. V was cut by 6 bases and J by 1 base, with 6 bases left in between. Germline V gene lookup returns CDR1 SNHLY and CDR2 FYNNEI. There are 13 residues in the CDR3. The CDR3 is CASRAGNTGELFF. The DNA for the CDR3 is TGTGCCAGCAGGGCAGGGAACACCGGGGAGCTGTTTTTT.

The rearrangement links TRBV11-2 to TRBJ2-3; no firm D call. CDR3 length: 17 amino acids. Germline assignment: CDR1 SGHAT and CDR2 FQNNGV. Deletions cut 5 bases from V and 0 bases from J, with 18 bases between. The CDR3 bases are TGTGCCAGCAGCGCCCGAGACGGTCGGGCTAGCACAGATACGCAGTATTTT. Amino acids: CASSARDGRASTDTQYF.

The rearrangement links TRBV27 to TRBJ2-7, with 8 bases that match TRBD1. CDR1 and CDR2 from the germline V gene are MNHEY and SMNVEV (reference sequence). Unmatched junction bases numbered 4, after V lost 6 bases and J lost 3 bases. The CDR3 length is 13 residues. Here the CDR3 reads CASSPGTGYEQYV. The CDR3 DNA sequence: TGTGCCAGCAGCCCCGGGACAGGCTACGAGCAGTACGTC.

The chain carries TRBV6-6 and TRBJ1-1; D remains unclear. In germline, CDR1 is MNHNY, CDR2 SVGAGI (reference sequence). The CDR3 extends over 13 amino acids. Trimming removed 2 bases from V and 8 bases from J, with 12 bases in between. The CDR3 DNA reads as TGTGCCAGCAGTTACCGCGGACGGATCGAAGCTTTCTTT. Translating gives CASSYRGRIEAFF.

J is TRBJ1-1 and V is TRBV4-1, with 7 positions matching TRBD1. V lost 4 bases, J lost 2 bases, and 10 bases stayed unmatched. The CDR3 loop spans 16 amino acids. Germline V gene lookup returns CDR1 MGHRA and CDR2 YSYEKL. Here the CDR3 reads CASSRGPGTDNTEAFF. CDR3 sequence (DNA): TGCGCCAGCAGCCGCGGCCCCGGGACAGACAACACTGAAGCTTTCTTT.

The chain uses TRBV27 and TRBJ2-7, with D tentatively TRBD1 (5 bases). This CDR3 contains 14 residues. Germline lookup yields CDR1 MNHEY and CDR2 SMNVEV (reference sequence). Trimming shortened V by 7 bases and J by 6 bases, and 19 bases separated the two germline ends. In DNA, the CDR3 is TGTGCCAGCACCCTCTCAGGGTTTGGTTCCGAGCAGTACTTC. Protein sequence: CASTLSGFGSEQYF.

V gene TRBV19 combines with J gene TRBJ1-1, with D unclear. Germline lookup yields CDR1 LNHDA and CDR2 SQIVND (reference sequence). The CDR3 is 12 amino acids. V lost 3 bases to trimming and J lost 6 bases, with 8 bases between them. CDR3 DNA sequence: TGTGCCAGTAGTATTGGGGTATCTGAAGCTTTCTTT. Amino acids: CASSIGVSEAFF.

The DNA for the CDR3 is TGCGCCAGCGCCCTTGAAATACGGGGGGGGAGCACAGATACGCAGTATTTT. Its translation: CASALEIRGGSTDTQYF. The V call is TRBV5-1, the J call TRBJ2-3, with 8 bases lining up with TRBD2. The J segment lost 0 bases and the V segment lost 7 bases, leaving 13 bases of the junction unmatched. Germline loops: CDR1 SGHRS, CDR2 YFSETQ. This CDR3 has 17 amino acids.

V and J are TRBV28 and TRBJ1-5; D gene uncertain. Between the trimmed V and J ends, which lost 6 bases and 7 bases, there was a span of 1 base. The CDR3 runs to 9 residues. CDR1 MDHEN and CDR2 SYDVKM come from the germline V gene. In DNA, the CDR3 is TGTGCCAGCAGCCAGCCCCAGCATTTT. Encoded protein: CASSQPQHF.

The V and J genes are TRBV19 and TRBJ1-5, with D unclear. The CDR3 spans 16 residues. V gave up 3 bases and J gave up 2 bases, with 14 bases separating them. Germline V gives CDR1 LNHDA, CDR2 SQIVND (reference sequence). CDR3 bases: TGTGCCAGTAGTATCTCACCTACCTTGGGCAATCAGCCCCAGCATTTT. It codes for CASSISPTLGNQPQHF.